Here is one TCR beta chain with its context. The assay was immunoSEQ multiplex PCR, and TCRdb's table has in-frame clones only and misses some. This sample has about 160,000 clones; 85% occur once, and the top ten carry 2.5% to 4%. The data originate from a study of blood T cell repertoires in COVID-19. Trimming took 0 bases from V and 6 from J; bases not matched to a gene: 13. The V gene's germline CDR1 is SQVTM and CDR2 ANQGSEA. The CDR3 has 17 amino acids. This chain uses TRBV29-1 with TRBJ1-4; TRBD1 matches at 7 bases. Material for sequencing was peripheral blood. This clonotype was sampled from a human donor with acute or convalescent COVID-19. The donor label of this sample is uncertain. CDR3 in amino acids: CSVEDLRYRGVHEKLFF. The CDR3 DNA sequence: TGCAGCGTTGAAGATCTCAGGTACAGGGGAGTGCATGAAAAACTGTTTTTT.